This entry describes one TCR beta chain. The assay ran at deep level. The method was immunoSEQ multiplex PCR; TCRdb's version includes in-frame clones alone and lacks a portion of them. The table has 400,000 to 600,000 clones, over 75% seen once. The record originates from a study of shared clonotypes between healthy human individuals. Everyone who donated was a Caucasian adult who lived in Nashville, Tennessee. Genomic DNA of unsorted samples came from roughly 90 million PBMCs. V was clipped by 5 bases and J by 5 bases; unmatched bases: 3. Germline lookup yields CDR1 SNHLY and CDR2 FYNNEI. CDR3 length equals 15 residues.

The TCR sequence derives from a middle-aged woman in good health. Some clones in this sample may be carry-over from other donors' samples. Sequenced sample: PBMCs. V is TRBV2 and J is TRBJ2-1; 13 bases fit TRBD2. The CDR3, as DNA: TGTGCCAGCAGTCGACTAGCGGGAGGACACAATGAGCAGTTCTTC. The encoded protein is CASSRLAGGHNEQFF.